The sequence of this T cell receptor beta chain was determined in a study of blood T cell repertoires in COVID-19. In terms of age and location, participants ranged from roughly 18 to 100 years and lived in 24 US areas. The germline V gene has CDR1 SGHAT and CDR2 FQNNGV. The CDR3 contains 15 residues. Trimming removed 5 bases from V and 6 bases from J; junction bases left unmatched: 8. Authors' processing steps: Reference gene primer amplification gave nucleated cell count estimates. Sequenced by immunoSEQ multiplex PCR; TCRdb stores in-frame clones only, minus some. V and J calls and clone size follow that table, whereas D and trimming were derived from the DNA. The sample comprises about 200,000 clones, 65% to 90% of which are singletons, and 10% to 15% rests with the top ten.

Source material: PBMCs or T cells enriched from blood (not recorded which). The clonotype comes from a man aged 35-49 years who had recovered from COVID-19. The genes are TRBV11-2 and TRBJ1-5; the match to TRBD1 covers 9 bases. The CDR3 loop is CASSLTGTGIQPQHF. The CDR3 DNA follows: TGTGCCAGCAGCCTCACCGGGACAGGGATTCAGCCCCAGCATTTT. Full variable domain (outside the CDR3, taken from reference TRBV11-2 and TRBJ1-5): EAGVAQSPRYKIIEKRQSVAFWCNPISGHATLYWYQQILGQGPKLLIQFQNNGVVDDSQLPKDRFSAERLKGVDSTLKIQPAKLEDSAVYLCASSLTGTGIQPQHFGDGTRLSIL.